These T cell receptor beta chains were read from a single sample in a study of graft-versus-host responses after intestinal transplantation. These receptors have no known antigen. The repertoire was sequenced with immunoSEQ multiplex PCR; TCRdb's copy has only in-frame clones and lacks some. Here the sample spans 75,000 to 100,000 clones, about 90% being singletons. The sample in question was unstimulated CD4+ T cells sorted from spleen or lymph node cells, obtained before intestinal transplant. These receptors all come from a human donor who received an intestinal transplant. The CDR3 runs from the conserved cysteine through the conserved F or W.

j_gene | v_gene | CDR3aa
TRBJ2-7 | TRBV28 | CASSPQDRLHFYEQYF
TRBJ2-7 | TRBV19 | CASSVSGGYEQYF
TRBJ2-3 | TRBV4-1 | CASSPLAGVVGTQYF
TRBJ2-3 | TRBV29-1 | CSVSLAGASTDTQYF
TRBJ2-7 | TRBV18 | CASSPGTSGSGNPYEQYF
TRBJ2-7 | TRBV4-3 | CASSQTRTSGDYEQYF
TRBJ2-3 | TRBV5-1 | CASSALTSGGADTQYF
TRBJ2-7 | TRBV18 | CASSPPLAGAYEQYF
TRBJ2-2 | TRBV2 | CASSERWQGGTGELFF
TRBJ2-1 | TRBV29-1 | CSVEGQRVSGSSYNEQFF
TRBJ1-4 | TRBV5-8 | CASSPGQPTNEKLFF
TRBJ2-2 | TRBV5-1 | CASSIRVDTGELFF
TRBJ2-3 | TRBV4-1 | CASSATSGGDTQYF
TRBJ1-6 | TRBV7-9 | CASSFTGWGSNLNSPLHF
TRBJ2-1 | TRBV18 | CASSLGLADNEQFF
TRBJ1-1 | TRBV7-9 | CASSLANKQGNTEAFF
TRBJ2-1 | TRBV5-1 | CASSSGYSYNEQFF